Listed here are 27 T cell receptor beta chains from one sample, sequenced in a study of T cells in Graves' hyperthyroidism and ophthalmopathy. Regions amplified from RNA transcripts were the TCR beta CDR3 regions. An initial round of RT-PCR targeting the TCR CDR3 relied on the HTBI primer set. TCRdb itself ran the multiplex PCR reads through MiXCR, one entry per CDR3 protein. This table has about 480,000 distinct CDR3 sequences, 13% to 15% appearing once. The specimen was blood. These receptor sequences come from a woman aged 18-35 years with Graves' hyperthyroidism.

There are a few counts of this clonotype. At one end the junction does not follow the germline gene, possibly because of a read error. V and J are TRBV29-1 and TRBJ2-2; a weak D match, TRBD2 (5 bases). This CDR3 comprises 13 residues. Germline V gene data show CDR1 as SQVTM and CDR2 as ANQGSEA. Written as DNA, the CDR3 is TGCAGCGTTGAAGGTGGCGTACCCGGGGAGCTGCTTTTT. Amino acid sequence: CSVEGGVPGELLF.

This clonotype was picked up many times. J is TRBJ2-7 and V is TRBV28, with D unclear. Germline assignment: CDR1 MDHEN and CDR2 SYDVKM. CDR3 size: 15 residues. The ends were cut back, 0 bases at V and 2 bases at J, with 11 bases in the middle. CDR3 sequence: CASSLWLTETYEQYF. The CDR3, as DNA: TGTGCCAGCAGTTTATGGTTGACGGAAACCTACGAGCAGTACTTC.

This clonotype came up many times. V gene TRBV7-3 combines with J gene TRBJ2-2; D is unclear. Germline V gene sequence: CDR1 SGHTA, CDR2 FQGTGA. The CDR3 sequence is 12 residues long. V lost 2 bases to trimming and J lost 7 bases, with 5 bases between them. CDR3 region: CASSLGYGELFF. The CDR3 DNA reads as TGTGCCAGCAGCTTAGGATACGGGGAGCTGTTTTTT.

This clonotype came up many times. The chain has TRBV20-1 and TRBJ2-7, with 9 bases aligning to TRBD2. Germline trimming cut 6 bases from V and 3 bases from J; bases unmatched to any gene: 12. The CDR3 has 15 amino acids. CDR1 is DFQATT and CDR2 is SNEGSKA in the germline V gene (reference sequence). The CDR3 loop reads CSARQTSGPYYEQYF. For the CDR3, the DNA is TGCAGTGCCAGACAAACTAGCGGGCCTTACTACGAGCAGTACTTC.

The V call is TRBV15, the J call TRBJ1-2; no firm D call. The V and J ends lost 3 bases and 4 bases respectively, with 15 bases between them. Germline CDR1 LNHNV, CDR2 YYDKDF (reference sequence). The CDR3 contains 15 residues. The CDR3 sequence is CATSSGRISGYGYTF. For the CDR3, the DNA is TGTGCCACCAGCAGTGGACGGATCTCGGGCTATGGCTACACCTTC.

In the case of this clonotype: This may be a read error: a much more frequent sequence differs by one nucleotide. This chain joins TRBV12-3 or TRBV12-4 and TRBJ1-3; 7 bases map to TRBD1. This CDR3 region has 15 residues. The CDR3 spells CASSEQGISGNAIYF. The CDR3 nucleotides are TGTGCCAGCAGTGAACAGGGGATTTCTGGAAACGCCATATATTTT.

The V and J genes are TRBV19 and TRBJ1-1; D ambiguous. From germline, CDR1 is LNHDA and CDR2 SQIVND (reference sequence). CDR3 length equals 17 residues. Trimming removed 1 base at V and 0 bases at J, with 15 bases between. This CDR3 reads CASSIGGNARMNTEAFF. DNA of the CDR3: TGTGCCAGTAGTATAGGGGGAAACGCACGCATGAACACTGAAGCTTTCTTT.

This clonotype was detected a few times. The CDR3 nucleotides read TGCGCCAGCAGCCGGGGACCGACCCAAGAGACCCAGTACTTC. This codes for CASSRGPTQETQYF. The rearrangement uses TRBV5-1 and TRBJ2-5; D tentatively reads TRBD1 or TRBD2 (5 bases each). With 4 bases removed from V and 1 base from J, the gap between germline ends came to 11 bases. Germline V gene sequence: CDR1 SGHRS, CDR2 YFSETQ. CDR3 length: 14 residues.

This clonotype has ten or more counts. The V and J genes are TRBV4-1 and TRBJ2-1; TRBD1 agrees at 7 bases. J was trimmed by 4 bases and V by 1 base; bases with no gene match: 4. Per the germline V gene, CDR1 is MGHRA and CDR2 is YSYEKL. CDR3 length equals 15 residues. CDR3 in DNA: TGCGCCAGCAGCCAAGGACAGGGCTGGTACAATGAGCAGTTCTTC. This codes for CASSQGQGWYNEQFF.

This clonotype was observed a handful of times. The genes are TRBV13 and TRBJ1-6; 9 bases fit TRBD1. Trimming at V came to 5 bases and at J to 9 bases, leaving 5 bases not matched to a gene. The germline gives CDR1 PRHDT, CDR2 FYEKMQ (reference sequence). This CDR3 comprises 14 residues. The CDR3: CASSLRDRVSPLHF. CDR3 coding DNA: TGTGCCAGCAGCCTGCGGGACAGGGTTTCACCCCTCCACTTT.

This chain joins TRBV20-1 and TRBJ1-5, with 7 bases aligning to TRBD1. Germline V gene sequence: CDR1 DFQATT, CDR2 SNEGSKA (reference sequence). CDR3 length: 16 amino acids. Trimming at V came to 1 base and at J to 0 bases, leaving 6 bases not matched to a gene. The CDR3 protein is CSARGTGRDSNQPQHF. CDR3 nucleotide sequence: TGCAGTGCTAGAGGGACAGGACGGGATAGCAATCAGCCCCAGCATTTT.

The table lists this clonotype with a few counts. The rearrangement joins TRBV7-9 to TRBJ2-2; 13 bases line up with TRBD2. This CDR3 comprises 17 residues. J was trimmed by 3 bases and V by 7 bases; bases with no gene match: 8. Looked up from germline, CDR1 is SEHNR and CDR2 is FQNEAQ (reference sequence). The DNA for the CDR3 is TGTGCCAGCAAGCGGACTAGCGGGAGTGGGGACACCGGGGAGCTGTTTTTT. Translated, it gives CASKRTSGSGDTGELFF.

This clonotype was seen a few times. This rearrangement joins TRBV3-1 to TRBJ2-7; D unresolved. Germline V gene sequence: CDR1 LGHDT, CDR2 YNNKEL (reference sequence). Trimming removed 3 bases at V and 2 bases at J, with 14 bases between. The CDR3 loop spans 15 amino acids. CDR3 sequence reads: CASSQIGIDAYEQYF. CDR3 bases: TGTGCCAGCAGCCAGATAGGGATAGACGCCTACGAGCAGTACTTC.

At least ten counts were recorded for this clonotype. The rearrangement uses TRBV2 and TRBJ2-3; D is possibly TRBD1 or TRBD2 (7 bases each). This CDR3 has 16 residues. Germline CDR1 SNHLY, CDR2 FYNNEI. Between the trimmed V and J ends, which lost 1 base and 7 bases, there was a span of 18 bases. CDR3 sequence (DNA): TGTGCCAGCAGTGAAGGTTGGAGACAGGGAGGGAATACGCAGTATTTT. Protein product: CASSEGWRQGGNTQYF.

At least ten counts were recorded for this clonotype. The chain carries TRBV27 and TRBJ2-3; D possibly corresponds to TRBD1 (6 bases). There are 14 residues in the CDR3. Germline V gives CDR1 MNHEY, CDR2 SMNVEV (reference sequence). V gave up 2 bases and J gave up 5 bases, with 11 bases separating them. CDR3 DNA: TGTGCCAGCAGTTTAAAACAAGGGGGAGATACGCAGTATTTT. This gives the protein CASSLKQGGDTQYF.

This clonotype was counted many times. The rearrangement links TRBV7-8 to TRBJ2-1; 7 positions agree with TRBD2. Germline V gene sequence: CDR1 SGHVS, CDR2 FQNEAQ. Trimming at V came to 9 bases and at J to 6 bases, leaving 14 bases not matched to a gene. This CDR3 is 15 amino acids long. The DNA for the CDR3 is TGTGCCAGTAGCCCCGAAAGCGGGGCCGGCAATGAGCAGTTCTTC. This translates into CASSPESGAGNEQFF.

This clonotype was seen at least ten times. The chain employs TRBV27 and TRBJ1-1; a weak D match, TRBD1 (6 bases). The V and J ends lost 7 bases and 1 base respectively, with 13 bases between them. The CDR3 is made up of 14 amino acids. Germline V gene lookup returns CDR1 MNHEY and CDR2 SMNVEV (reference sequence). The CDR3 nucleotides are TGTGCCAGCACCCGAGGGGGACAGAACACTGAAGCTTTCTTT. It is translated as CASTRGGQNTEAFF.

This clonotype came up a few times. J is TRBJ1-1 and V is TRBV6-5; D not certain. The CDR3 is 13 amino acids. The germline gives CDR1 MNHEY, CDR2 SVGAGI. V lost 3 bases, J lost 1 base, and 6 bases lay in between. CDR3 DNA sequence: TGTGCCAGCAGTTATCTTAGGAACACTGAAGCTTTCTTT. Amino acid sequence: CASSYLRNTEAFF.

This clonotype was recorded at least ten times. V is TRBV19 and J is TRBJ1-5; 9 positions agree with TRBD1. This CDR3 region has 16 residues. The germline V gene has CDR1 LNHDA and CDR2 SQIVND (reference sequence). Trimming at V came to 3 bases and at J to 3 bases, leaving 6 bases not matched to a gene. The CDR3 nucleotides are TGTGCCAGTAGTATTGGAGGACAGGGGCTCAATCAGCCCCAGCATTTT. The encoded protein is CASSIGGQGLNQPQHF.

This clonotype was seen repeatedly, ten times or more. The rearrangement links TRBV5-1 to TRBJ2-6; D perhaps matches TRBD2 (5 bases). From germline, CDR1 is SGHRS and CDR2 YFSETQ. CDR3 length: 15 amino acids. Trimming cost V 5 bases and J 1 base, with 10 bases left between them. CDR3 protein: CASSDKRSGANVLTF. The CDR3 DNA reads as TGCGCCAGCAGTGACAAGCGGTCTGGGGCCAACGTCCTGACTTTC. Complete variable domain (other parts from reference TRBV5-1 and TRBJ2-6): KAGVTQTPRYLIKTRGQQVTLSCSPISGHRSVSWYQQTPGQGLQFLFEYFSETQRNKGNFPGRFSGRQFSNSRSEMNVSTLELGDSALYLCASSDKRSGANVLTFGAGSRLTVL.

For this clonotype: Given a much more abundant clone one base away, this may be a read error. The chain uses TRBV3-1 and TRBJ2-7; possible D gene TRBD2, 5 bases. Germline V CDR1 and CDR2: LGHDT, YNNKEL (reference sequence). The CDR3 is 13 residues long. CDR3: CTSSPTRTYEQYF. The DNA of the CDR3 is TGTACCAGCAGCCCTACTAGGACCTACGAGCAGTACTTC.

This clonotype has more than one count but fewer than ten. This sequence joins TRBV7-9 and TRBJ1-2; 7 nucleotides line up with TRBD1. The germline V gene encodes CDR1 SEHNR and CDR2 FQNEAQ (reference sequence). J was trimmed by 4 bases and V by 4 bases; bases with no gene match: 6. The CDR3 consists of 14 residues. This CDR3 reads CASSSRGTAYGYTF. CDR3 nucleotide sequence: TGTGCCAGCAGCTCAAGAGGGACAGCCTATGGCTACACCTTC.

This clonotype was counted between two and nine times. J is TRBJ2-1 and V is TRBV6-5, with TRBD2 matching 11 bases. V shed 0 bases and J 0 bases; nucleotides not matched to a gene: 7. The CDR3 runs to 19 residues. From germline, CDR1 is MNHEY and CDR2 SVGAGI. The CDR3 DNA follows: TGTGCCAGCAGTTACTCGGGGCTAGCGGGGGGTAGCTCCTACAATGAGCAGTTCTTC. This sequence encodes CASSYSGLAGGSSYNEQFF.

About this clonotype: A much larger clone lies one base from this, so it may be a read error. The V and J genes are TRBV5-8 and TRBJ1-2; 8 positions agree with TRBD1. The J segment lost 6 bases and the V segment lost 3 bases, leaving 7 bases of the junction unmatched. The CDR3 length is 14 residues. CDR1 is SGHTS and CDR2 is YDEGEE in the germline V gene. The CDR3 spells CASSSDRVGDGYTF. CDR3 nucleotides: TGTGCCAGCAGCTCGGACAGGGTTGGTGATGGCTACACCTTC.

The sample holds a few counts of this clonotype. The genes are TRBV19 and TRBJ2-1; 9 nucleotides agree with TRBD1. Germline loops: CDR1 LNHDA, CDR2 SQIVND (reference sequence). The ends lost 5 bases at V and 3 bases at J; junction bases unmatched: 5. The length of the CDR3 is 15 residues. The CDR3 coding sequence is TGTGCCAGTAGTTATCCGGGACAGGGCTACAATGAGCAGTTCTTC. It specifies CASSYPGQGYNEQFF.

There are a few counts of this clonotype. The chain employs TRBV19 and TRBJ2-7; D uncertain. CDR1 LNHDA and CDR2 SQIVND come from the germline V gene (reference sequence). V lost 5 bases, J lost 2 bases, and 10 bases lay in between. This CDR3 is 13 amino acids long. CDR3 nucleotide sequence: TGTGCCAGTAGTGTAACACCTACCTACGAGCAGTACTTC. This codes for CASSVTPTYEQYF.

This clonotype has more than one count but fewer than ten. The rearrangement uses TRBV19 and TRBJ1-6; D is undetermined. Trimming removed 4 bases at V and 9 bases at J, with 4 bases between. CDR1 and CDR2 from the germline V gene are LNHDA and SQIVND (reference sequence). The CDR3 covers 11 residues. CDR3 residues: CASSSSSPLHF. The CDR3 DNA sequence: TGTGCCAGTAGTAGTTCTTCACCCCTCCACTTT.